Each of the 26 T cell receptor beta chains below was sequenced from the same sample in a study of blood T cell repertoires in COVID-19. Measured with immunoSEQ multiplex PCR; TCRdb has only the in-frame clones, and not every one. The table includes roughly 130,000 clones, 84% detected once. Sequenced input: peripheral blood. These receptors all come from a woman in her twenties or thirties who had recovered from COVID-19.

CDR3 nucleotide sequence: TGTGCCAGCAGGCCCCGCAGCGGGGGGTATCCCGAGCAGTACTTC. Its translation is CASRPRSGGYPEQYF. The V and J genes are TRBV6-5 and TRBJ2-7; 9 bases are shared with TRBD2. This CDR3 region has 15 residues. Germline CDR1 and CDR2: MNHEY and SVGAGI. V lost 6 bases, J lost 6 bases, and 12 bases stayed unmatched.

This chain uses TRBV4-1 with TRBJ1-4, with 9 bases identical to TRBD1. Germline loops: CDR1 MGHRA, CDR2 YSYEKL. The CDR3 runs 17 residues. V gave up 4 bases and J gave up 2 bases; unmatched junction bases: 8. The CDR3 DNA reads TGCGCCAGCAGCCTGTGGACAGGGGCCCGCACTAATGAAAAACTGTTTTTT. Translated: CASSLWTGARTNEKLFF.

Written as DNA, the CDR3 is TGTGCCAGTAGTATAAACAGAGATAACAATGAGCAGTTCTTC. Translation gives CASSINRDNNEQFF. The rearrangement uses TRBV19 and TRBJ2-1; unclear D gene. The germline CDR1 and CDR2 sequences are LNHDA and SQIVND (reference sequence). Trimming stripped 2 bases from V and 5 bases from J, with 10 bases between. The CDR3 is 14 residues long.

The V call is TRBV6-5, the J call TRBJ1-1, with a possible D match to TRBD1 (6 bases). Trimming removed 4 bases at V and 5 bases at J, with 8 bases between. CDR1 and CDR2 (germline): MNHEY, SVGAGI. This CDR3 spans 12 amino acids. CDR3 sequence reads: CASSLQGTEAFF. The DNA for the CDR3 is TGTGCCAGCAGTTTACAGGGAACTGAAGCTTTCTTT.

The genes are TRBV7-2 and TRBJ1-5, with D unclear. Trimming removed 1 base at V and 7 bases at J, with 14 bases between. The CDR3 has 15 amino acids. From germline, CDR1 is SGHTA and CDR2 FQGNSA. The CDR3 nucleotides are TGTGCCAGCAGCTTAGTATCCCTGGTCGGGCAGCCCCAGCATTTT. As protein: CASSLVSLVGQPQHF.

The rearrangement links TRBV7-9 to TRBJ1-6; D gene uncertain. V lost 3 bases, J lost 10 bases, and 10 bases lay in between. This CDR3 spans 13 amino acids. CDR1 SEHNR and CDR2 FQNEAQ come from the germline V gene (reference sequence). The CDR3 protein is CASSLSDGSPLHF. DNA of the CDR3: TGTGCCAGCAGCTTGTCCGACGGGTCACCCCTCCACTTT.

On this clone: Other nucleotide sequences from this sample produce the same CDR3. V and J are TRBV3-1 (or the pseudogene TRBV3-2) and TRBJ2-3; a weak D match, TRBD2 (6 bases). This CDR3 has 15 residues. V gave up 1 base and J gave up 0 bases, with 8 bases separating them. Germline CDR1 is LGHDT and CDR2 is YNNKEL (reference sequence). The CDR3, as DNA: TGTGCCAGCAGCCAAGCAGGGACTAGCACAGATACGCAGTATTTT. It specifies CASSQAGTSTDTQYF.

CDR3 in amino acids: CASSSGDSANYGYTF. For the CDR3, the DNA is TGTGCCAGTAGTAGCGGGGACAGCGCTAACTATGGCTACACCTTC. This chain uses TRBV19 with TRBJ1-2; 7 positions match TRBD1. The CDR3 spans 15 residues. V lost 4 bases and J lost 0; bases outside the gene matches: 5. Germline-derived CDR1 and CDR2 are LNHDA and SQIVND (reference sequence).

V gene TRBV5-4 combines with J gene TRBJ2-1; 8 bases align to TRBD2. The CDR3 length is 15 residues. Germline V gene data show CDR1 as SGHNT and CDR2 as YYREEE (reference sequence). The ends lost 1 base at V and 5 bases at J; junction bases unmatched: 5. CDR3 region: CASSLRVSGNNEQFF. Here the CDR3 DNA reads TGTGCCAGCAGCTTGAGGGTTAGCGGGAACAATGAGCAGTTCTTC.

The V call is TRBV10-1, the J call TRBJ2-7; possible D gene TRBD2, 6 bases. This CDR3 contains 13 residues. CDR1 WNHNN and CDR2 SYGVQD come from the germline V gene (reference sequence). The germline V and J ends were trimmed by 8 bases and 1 base, with 12 bases remaining between them. The CDR3 spells CASAAGGSYEQYF. In DNA form, the CDR3 reads TGCGCCAGCGCCGCCGGGGGATCCTACGAGCAGTACTTC.

This chain links TRBV3-1 (or the pseudogene TRBV3-2) with TRBJ1-2; D ambiguous. This CDR3 region has 16 residues. The V and J ends lost 1 base and 1 base respectively, with 13 bases between them. Germline V gene sequence: CDR1 LGHDT, CDR2 YNNKEL (reference sequence). CDR3: CASSQGSGRFNYGYTF. CDR3 nucleotide sequence: TGTGCCAGCAGCCAAGGGTCGGGGAGGTTTAACTATGGCTACACCTTC.

In this sample, this clone turned up once. The J gene is TRBJ2-3, the V gene TRBV27; the match to TRBD1 covers 7 bases. The CDR3 length is 17 residues. CDR1 and CDR2 from the germline V gene are MNHEY and SMNVEV (reference sequence). V shed 2 bases, J shed 1 base, and the junction held 9 bases outside the gene matches. The DNA of the CDR3 is TGTGCCAGCAGTTTAGGTCTTTCGCAGGGGGGCACAGATACGCAGTATTTT. Its protein is CASSLGLSQGGTDTQYF.

The chain employs TRBV3-1 (or the pseudogene TRBV3-2) and TRBJ2-3; 13 positions agree with TRBD2. The junction had 13 bases not matched to a gene; V was cut back by 4 bases and J by 6 bases. Germline CDR1 reads LGHDT; CDR2 reads YNNKEL (reference sequence). The CDR3 has 18 residues. CDR3 region: CASSPGILAGGPGDTQYF. As DNA, the CDR3 is TGTGCCAGCAGCCCTGGTATACTAGCGGGGGGGCCCGGGGATACGCAGTATTTT.

CDR3 sequence (DNA): TGTGCCGTTCCGGGACAGGGGGCGACCCATTACACCGGGGAGCTGTTTTTT. As protein: CAVPGQGATHYTGELFF. The chain recombines TRBV30 with TRBJ2-2; 12 bases fit TRBD1. V gave up 8 bases and J gave up 3 bases; unmatched junction bases: 13. CDR1 GTSNPN and CDR2 SVGIG come from the germline V gene (reference sequence). The CDR3 length is 17 residues.

The chain recombines TRBV27 with TRBJ2-7; the D is unclear. Germline CDR1 and CDR2: MNHEY and SMNVEV (reference sequence). V was pared by 3 bases and J by 0 bases, with 9 bases between. There are 14 residues in the CDR3. CDR3 nucleotide sequence: TGTGCCAGCAGTTTTGGCAGAAGCTCCTACGAGCAGTACTTC. Translating gives CASSFGRSSYEQYF.

This clone showed up just once. CDR3 amino acids: CASSYRQSVNYGYTF. CDR3 sequence (DNA): TGTGCCAGCAGTTACCGACAGAGCGTTAACTATGGCTACACCTTC. V is TRBV6-5 and J is TRBJ1-2; possibly TRBD1 for D (5 bases). V was clipped by 2 bases and J by 1 base, with 11 bases between them. The CDR3 totals 15 residues. In germline, CDR1 is MNHEY, CDR2 SVGAGI.

The chain links TRBV30 to TRBJ2-7, with D possibly matching TRBD2 (5 bases). The germline V gene encodes CDR1 GTSNPN and CDR2 SVGIG (reference sequence). The V and J ends lost 5 bases and 6 bases respectively, with 11 bases between them. The CDR3 length is 11 residues. The CDR3 loop reads CAWARSGEQYF. The CDR3 DNA follows: TGTGCCTGGGCCCGGAGCGGCGAGCAGTACTTC.

This clone was detected only a few times. The chain joins TRBV5-1 to TRBJ2-3; 11 bases fit TRBD2. The CDR3 is 17 amino acids. Germline CDR1 reads SGHRS; CDR2 reads YFSETQ. Germline trimming cut 1 base from V and 3 bases from J; bases unmatched to any gene: 7. CDR3 coding DNA: TGCGCCAGCAGCTTGCCGCTAACTAGCGGGGGTACAGATACGCAGTATTTT. Protein: CASSLPLTSGGTDTQYF.

This clone was observed a single time. Different DNA sequences within this sample yield the same CDR3. This chain joins TRBV5-1 and TRBJ2-3; 10 positions agree with TRBD2. Germline V gene data show CDR1 as SGHRS and CDR2 as YFSETQ. V lost 0 bases to trimming and J lost 3 bases; unmatched junction nucleotides: 1. The CDR3 contains 15 residues. The chain's CDR3 is CASSLELAGTDTQYF. The CDR3 nucleotides are TGCGCCAGCAGCTTGGAACTAGCGGGAACAGATACGCAGTATTTT.

The genes are TRBV5-1 and TRBJ1-5, with TRBD1 matching 8 bases. J gave up 4 bases and V 1 base, and 10 bases lay outside the gene matches. The CDR3 consists of 17 residues. The germline gives CDR1 SGHRS, CDR2 YFSETQ. The DNA of the CDR3 is TGCGCCAGCAGCTTGACCGGGGCAGGGGGCGAGAATCAGCCCCAGCATTTT. It specifies CASSLTGAGGENQPQHF. The complete variable domain, with remaining parts taken from reference TRBV5-1 and TRBJ1-5, reads KAGVTQTPRYLIKTRGQQVTLSCSPISGHRSVSWYQQTPGQGLQFLFEYFSETQRNKGNFPGRFSGRQFSNSRSEMNVSTLELGDSALYLCASSLTGAGGENQPQHFGDGTRLSIL.

This clone has just one count. In the same sample, other DNA sequences code for this CDR3. This chain joins TRBV7-3 and TRBJ2-5, with 8 bases that match TRBD1. This CDR3 contains 13 residues. After removal of 5 bases from V and 5 bases from J, the junction contained 4 bases not matched to a gene. The germline V gene encodes CDR1 SGHTA and CDR2 FQGTGA. The CDR3 nucleotides read TGTGCCAGCAGCGTCGACAGGGGTGAGACCCAGTACTTC. Translating it yields CASSVDRGETQYF. Full variable domain (missing parts from reference TRBV7-3 and TRBJ2-5): GAGVSQTPSNKVTEKGKYVELRCDPISGHTALYWYRQSLGQGPEFLIYFQGTGAADDSGLPNDRFFAVRPEGSVSTLKIQRTERGDSAVYLCASSVDRGETQYFGPGTRLLVL.

V is TRBV6-2 or TRBV6-3 and J is TRBJ2-1; TRBD2 agrees at 7 bases. This CDR3 is built from 17 residues. Trimming removed 0 bases from V and 5 bases from J; junction bases left unmatched: 10. Looked up from germline, CDR1 is MNHEY and CDR2 is SVGEGT. The CDR3 DNA reads as TGTGCCAGCAGTTACTCGATCTTGGGGGGGACGAACAATGAGCAGTTCTTC. It encodes CASSYSILGGTNNEQFF.

V and J are TRBV5-4 and TRBJ1-1, with 8 bases identical to TRBD1. CDR1 is SGHNT, CDR2 YYREEE, per germline (reference sequence). Losses at the gene ends were 3 bases for V and 0 bases for J; bases not matched to a gene: 1. The CDR3 is 14 residues long. The CDR3 region is CASSSGQVNTEAFF. The CDR3 nucleotides read TGTGCCAGCAGCTCGGGACAGGTGAACACTGAAGCTTTCTTT.

This chain joins TRBV5-1 and TRBJ2-1; TRBD2 aligns across 10 bases. Germline CDR1 reads SGHRS; CDR2 reads YFSETQ. The CDR3 has 15 amino acids. With 3 bases clipped from V and 7 bases from J, the junction kept 7 bases outside the gene matches. CDR3 in amino acids: CASSSLAGEGNEQFF. CDR3 in DNA: TGCGCCAGCAGCTCTCTAGCGGGGGAGGGAAATGAGCAGTTCTTC.

The V gene is TRBV7-9, the J gene TRBJ1-2, with D perhaps matching TRBD1 (6 bases). V was shortened by 3 bases and J by 7 bases, with 12 bases between the two germline ends. CDR1 and CDR2 from the germline V gene are SEHNR and FQNEAQ (reference sequence). The CDR3 is made up of 13 amino acids. This CDR3 is CASSFAGESGYTF. For the CDR3, the DNA is TGTGCCAGCAGCTTTGCAGGGGAGTCTGGCTACACCTTC.

The chain uses TRBV6-5 and TRBJ2-1; 10 bases line up with TRBD2. V lost 2 bases, J lost 6 bases, and 4 bases stayed unmatched. Germline V gives CDR1 MNHEY, CDR2 SVGAGI. The CDR3 has 15 amino acids. The CDR3 sequence is CASSYGTSARNEQFF. As DNA, the CDR3 is TGTGCCAGCAGTTACGGGACTAGCGCCCGCAATGAGCAGTTCTTC.